The entry that follows covers one T cell receptor beta chain sequence. Sequenced by immunoSEQ multiplex PCR; TCRdb stores in-frame clones only, minus some. The profile shows some 120,000 clones, roughly 83% of them singletons. The data stem from a study of blood T cell repertoires in COVID-19. Study-wide background: Whether acute or convalescent, the COVID-19 samples came from the United States, Italy and Spain.

In germline, CDR1 is MDHEN, CDR2 SYDVKM. The V end lost 7 bases, the J end lost 4 bases, and 11 bases lay between the germline ends. This CDR3 region has 13 residues. The specimen sequenced was peripheral blood. This sequence joins TRBV28 and TRBJ1-5; D is uncertain. This TCR was sampled from a woman aged 45 to 65 with acute or convalescent COVID-19. The CDR3 region has the DNA TGTGCCAGCACCCGACGGGAGAATCAGCCCCAGCATTTT. Encoded protein: CASTRRENQPQHF.